This T cell receptor beta chain emerged from a study of T cells in Graves' hyperthyroidism and ophthalmopathy. Overall study context: Staff took peripheral blood when the initial diagnosis was made, before any treatment began.

V was pared by 3 bases and J by 6 bases, with 15 bases between. This CDR3 has 14 residues. Researchers defined stable Graves' hyperthyroidism as no ophthalmopathy progression within 18 months. Hyperthyroidism had been newly diagnosed in patients aged 18 to 65, and its duration was under 2 months. Broader study findings: Also found in blood were most expanded thyroid clonotypes above 0.001.

Amplification targeted TCR beta CDR3 regions from RNA transcripts. The primer set for the first-round RT-PCR of the TCR CDR3 was HTBI. TCRdb used MiXCR to reprocess the multiplex PCR reads, holding one entry per CDR3 protein. This table holds about 200,000 distinct CDR3 sequences, about 17% found once. In its sample, this clonotype was seen many times. Its antigen is unidentified. The sample consisted of blood. J is TRBJ2-7 and V is TRBV12-3 or TRBV12-4; possibly TRBD1 for D (5 bases). The clonotype comes from a woman aged 50 to 60 with Graves' hyperthyroidism. The CDR3 sequence: CASSFNAGLSEQYF. The CDR3 DNA sequence: TGTGCCAGCAGTTTTAACGCAGGGTTGAGCGAGCAGTACTTC.